A single sample is the source of the 23 T cell receptor beta chains below, sequenced in a study of cytomegalovirus exposure and HLA in healthy donors. PCR amplification relied on 60 Vbeta primers (plus 13 Jbeta primers). TCRdb's copy holds only in-frame clones and misses some; the assay was immunoSEQ multiplex PCR. The profile shows about 190,000 clones, about four fifths of them singletons. Sequencing used PBMCs. These receptors all come from a man aged 35-49 years in good health and CMV-seropositive.

The V call is TRBV5-1, the J call TRBJ1-3; 7 positions match TRBD1. V shed 4 bases and J 5 bases; nucleotides not matched to a gene: 6. The CDR3 has 14 residues. Germline lookup yields CDR1 SGHRS and CDR2 YFSETQ. The chain's CDR3 is CASSPQGDRNTIYF. DNA of the CDR3: TGCGCCAGCAGCCCCCAGGGGGATAGAAACACCATATATTTT.

V and J are TRBV5-8 and TRBJ2-7, with D possibly being TRBD1 (5 bases). Germline assignment: CDR1 SGHTS and CDR2 YDEGEE. V gave up 1 base and J gave up 1 base, with 15 bases separating them. CDR3 size: 16 residues. The CDR3 reads CASSLWAGKASYEQYF. The CDR3 DNA reads TGTGCCAGCAGCTTGTGGGCAGGGAAGGCTTCCTACGAGCAGTACTTC.

This clone was seen only once. This chain uses TRBV14 with TRBJ2-2, with TRBD2 matching over 8 bases. Per germline, CDR1 SGHDN and CDR2 FVKESK. The CDR3 is made up of 17 amino acids. V dropped 3 bases and J dropped 0; count of bases not matched to a gene: 6. The CDR3 DNA reads TGTGCCAGCAGCCACAGGGCGGGGGGAACGAACACCGGGGAGCTGTTTTTT. This encodes CASSHRAGGTNTGELFF.

The chain joins TRBV5-1 to TRBJ2-5; 8 nucleotides agree with TRBD1. The end of the DNA fits TRBJ2-7 better, so the J call may be wrong. The germline CDR1 and CDR2 sequences are SGHRS and YFSETQ. The CDR3 is made up of 15 amino acids. CDR3 sequence reads: CASRNTGTGPYEQYF. In nucleotides, the CDR3 is TGCGCCAGCAGGAACACCGGGACAGGACCCTACGAGCAGTACTTC.

This chain joins TRBV28 and TRBJ1-6; 8 bases match TRBD1. J gave up 7 bases and V 5 bases, and 4 bases lay outside the gene matches. Germline V gene lookup returns CDR1 MDHEN and CDR2 SYDVKM. This CDR3 is 14 amino acids long. The CDR3 sequence: CASSQDRVNSPLHF. The CDR3 region has the DNA TGTGCCAGCAGTCAGGACAGGGTAAATTCACCCCTCCACTTT.

The J gene is TRBJ2-7, the V gene TRBV5-1, with D possibly matching TRBD2 (6 bases). V was pared by 3 bases and J by 6 bases, with 10 bases between. This CDR3 has 12 amino acids. In germline, CDR1 is SGHRS, CDR2 YFSETQ. The chain's CDR3 is CASSYGGSEQYF. DNA of the CDR3: TGCGCCAGCAGCTATGGAGGGTCCGAGCAGTACTTC.

The V and J genes are TRBV11-2 and TRBJ2-1; D is ambiguous. Per germline, CDR1 SGHAT and CDR2 FQNNGV. This CDR3 contains 13 residues. The V end was cut by 7 bases, the J end by 7 bases, with 14 bases between. This chain's CDR3 is CASMRGPKNEQFF. CDR3 sequence (DNA): TGTGCCAGCATGAGAGGCCCCAAAAATGAGCAGTTCTTC.

This chain links TRBV14 with TRBJ1-6; the D is unclear. This CDR3 region has 15 residues. Germline assignment: CDR1 SGHDN and CDR2 FVKESK. The V and J ends lost 1 base and 3 bases respectively, with 7 bases between them. The CDR3: CASSQGGVYNSPLHF. The CDR3 DNA reads as TGTGCCAGCAGCCAAGGCGGGGTCTATAATTCACCCCTCCACTTT.

V and J are TRBV7-8 and TRBJ2-7, with D possibly TRBD2 on 5 matching bases. The CDR3 loop spans 12 amino acids. Germline V gives CDR1 SGHVS, CDR2 FQNEAQ. V lost 5 bases, J lost 10 bases, and 15 bases lay in between. CDR3 protein: CASSVNMGEQYF. CDR3 DNA: TGTGCCAGCAGCGTCAATATGGGAGAACAGTACTTC.

The chain is built from TRBV5-4 and TRBJ2-1; D remains unclear. Trimming pared 2 bases from V and 5 bases from J, leaving 2 bases between. This CDR3 has 11 residues. Germline lookup yields CDR1 SGHNT and CDR2 YYREEE (reference sequence). The CDR3 spells CASSFNNEQFF. The CDR3 bases are TGTGCCAGCAGCTTTAACAATGAGCAGTTCTTC.

This clone was detected once. V is TRBV7-7 and J is TRBJ2-5, with 9 bases lining up with TRBD1. Trimming cost V 5 bases and J 1 base; bases outside gene matches: 5. Germline V CDR1 and CDR2: SSHAT, FNYEAQ (reference sequence). The CDR3 runs 15 residues. CDR3 DNA: TGTGCCAGCAGCACGGGACAGGGTCGCCAAGAGACCCAGTACTTC. Translation: CASSTGQGRQETQYF.

This chain links TRBV19 with TRBJ2-7; 11 positions agree with TRBD2. Per the germline V gene, CDR1 is LNHDA and CDR2 is SQIVND (reference sequence). With 4 bases clipped from V and 1 base from J, the junction kept 3 bases outside the gene matches. This CDR3 has 15 residues. The CDR3 DNA reads TGTGCCAGTAGTAGGGGACTAGCGGTTTCCTACGAGCAGTACTTC. Protein product: CASSRGLAVSYEQYF.

The chain employs TRBV6-1 and TRBJ2-5; 7 bases line up with TRBD1. The CDR3 loop spans 15 amino acids. The ends lost 5 bases at V and 7 bases at J; junction bases unmatched: 13. Germline V lookup: CDR1 MNHNS, CDR2 SASEGT. The CDR3 nucleotides are TGTGCCAGCAGTCGAACCACAGGGGCAGTGGTGACCCAGTACTTC. It encodes CASSRTTGAVVTQYF.

The table lists this clone with a count of one. The rearrangement uses TRBV4-2 and TRBJ1-5; D call uncertain. CDR1 LGHNA and CDR2 YNFKEQ come from the germline V gene. Trimming took 0 bases from V and 4 from J, leaving 4 bases between them. The CDR3 sequence is 13 residues long. The CDR3, as DNA: TGTGCCAGCAGCCAAGAACAGAATCAGCCCCAGCATTTT. It codes for CASSQEQNQPQHF.

V gene TRBV7-9 combines with J gene TRBJ1-4, with D uncertain. V shed 0 bases and J shed 8 bases, with 22 bases lying between them. The V gene's germline CDR1 is SEHNR and CDR2 FQNEAQ (reference sequence). CDR3 length: 18 amino acids. CDR3 sequence reads: CASSLARATGSLDEKLFF. In nucleotides, the CDR3 is TGTGCCAGCAGCTTAGCCAGAGCGACGGGATCCCTGGACGAAAAACTGTTTTTT.

The chain has TRBV27 and TRBJ2-1; 10 bases are shared with TRBD2. The CDR3 spans 15 residues. The germline gives CDR1 MNHEY, CDR2 SMNVEV (reference sequence). The V gene end was trimmed by 6 bases and the J gene end by 4 bases; junction bases not matched to a gene: 6. The CDR3 sequence: CASRPLAGVYNEQFF. CDR3 nucleotides: TGTGCCAGCAGGCCGCTAGCGGGAGTTTACAATGAGCAGTTCTTC.

The chain combines TRBV20-1 with TRBJ2-7; D is undetermined. Trimming took off 2 bases at V and 5 bases at J, with 4 bases between the two ends. Germline V CDR1 and CDR2: DFQATT, SNEGSKA (reference sequence). CDR3 length: 10 amino acids. The CDR3 bases are TGCAGTGCTAGATCCAACGAGCAGTACTTC. Protein: CSARSNEQYF.

This chain uses TRBV9 with TRBJ1-6; weak D call: TRBD1 (5 bases). Germline lookup yields CDR1 SGDLS and CDR2 YYNGEE. The CDR3 consists of 13 residues. V lost 4 bases, J lost 4 bases, and 6 bases lay in between. Here the CDR3 reads CASSSGYNSPLHF. In nucleotides, the CDR3 is TGTGCCAGCAGCTCAGGGTATAATTCACCCCTCCACTTT.

The chain is built from TRBV19 and TRBJ2-7; 7 nucleotides align to TRBD1. J lost 5 bases, V lost 3 bases, and 4 bases had no gene match. Germline-derived CDR1 and CDR2 are LNHDA and SQIVND (reference sequence). The CDR3 extends over 13 amino acids. The DNA of the CDR3 is TGTGCCAGTAGTATCGGACAGGACGACGAGCAGTACTTC. Its protein is CASSIGQDDEQYF.

A word on this clone: At one end the junction does not follow the germline gene, possibly because of a read error. The rearrangement links TRBV5-1 to TRBJ2-3; tentative D call: TRBD2 (5 bases). Germline V CDR1 and CDR2: SGHRS, YFSETQ. This CDR3 spans 12 amino acids. CDR3 coding DNA: TGTGCCAGCAGCTTGGGAGCGAGTACGCAGTATTTT. It specifies CASSLGASTQYF.

V gene TRBV5-4 combines with J gene TRBJ2-1; 12 positions agree with TRBD1. V lost 4 bases to trimming and J lost 7 bases; unmatched junction nucleotides: 9. This CDR3 spans 16 amino acids. In germline, CDR1 is SGHNT, CDR2 YYREEE (reference sequence). Written as DNA, the CDR3 is TGTGCCAGCAGCGGCACCCCGGGACAGGGGGCGAATGAGCAGTTCTTC. It yields the protein CASSGTPGQGANEQFF. The full variable domain, with the rest looked up from reference TRBV5-4 and TRBJ2-1, is ETGVTQSPTHLIKTRGQQVTLRCSSQSGHNTVSWYQQALGQGPQFIFQYYREEENGRGNFPPRFSGLQFPNYSSELNVNALELDDSALYLCASSGTPGQGANEQFFGPGTRLTVL.

The rearrangement links TRBV27 to TRBJ2-2; 7 nucleotides line up with TRBD1. Per the germline V gene, CDR1 is MNHEY and CDR2 is SMNVEV (reference sequence). V lost 0 bases, J lost 7 bases, and 2 bases stayed unmatched. The CDR3 sequence is 14 residues long. The CDR3 nucleotides are TGTGCCAGCAGTTTATCAGGGGGCCACGGGGAGCTGTTTTTT. This codes for CASSLSGGHGELFF.

The J gene is TRBJ2-1, the V gene TRBV19, with TRBD1 as a possible D gene (6 bases). This CDR3 contains 16 residues. Trimming pared 3 bases from V and 2 bases from J, leaving 14 bases between. Germline V gene sequence: CDR1 LNHDA, CDR2 SQIVND (reference sequence). CDR3 region: CASSISGQGPYNEQFF. The CDR3 DNA sequence: TGTGCCAGTAGTATCTCAGGGCAGGGGCCCTACAATGAGCAGTTCTTC.